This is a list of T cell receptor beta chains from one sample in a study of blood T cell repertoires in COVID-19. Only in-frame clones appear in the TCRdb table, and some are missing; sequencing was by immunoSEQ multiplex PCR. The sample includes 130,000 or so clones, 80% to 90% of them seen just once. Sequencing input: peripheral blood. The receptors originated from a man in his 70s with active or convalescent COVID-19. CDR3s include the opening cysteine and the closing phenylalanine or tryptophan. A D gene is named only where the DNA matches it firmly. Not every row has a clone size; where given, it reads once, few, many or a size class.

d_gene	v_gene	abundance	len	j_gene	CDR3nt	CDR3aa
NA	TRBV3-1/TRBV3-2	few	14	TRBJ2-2	TGTGCCAGCAGCCCCTTCCAGGGGACCGGGGAGCTGTTTTTT	CASSPFQGTGELFF
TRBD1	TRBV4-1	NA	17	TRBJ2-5	TGCGCCAGCAGCCAAAGACCCGAACAGGGGTTGGGGGAGACCCAGTACTTC	CASSQRPEQGLGETQYF
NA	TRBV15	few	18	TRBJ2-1	TGTGCCACCAGCAGAGAACTCGGTCCGGCAGGTGGGCGTAATGAGCAGTTCTTC	CATSRELGPAGGRNEQFF
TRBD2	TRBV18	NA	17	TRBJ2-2	TGTGCCAGCTCACCATCGGAGGCTAGCGGGAGTTATGGGGAGCTGTTTTTT	CASSPSEASGSYGELFF
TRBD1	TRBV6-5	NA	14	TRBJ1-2	TGTGCCAGCAGACCTACCGGGACAGGGTATGGCTACACCTTC	CASRPTGTGYGYTF
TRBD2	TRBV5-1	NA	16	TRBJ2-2	TGCGCCAGCAGCTTGGCCGGGACTAGTTTCGCCGGGGAGCTGTTTTTT	CASSLAGTSFAGELFF
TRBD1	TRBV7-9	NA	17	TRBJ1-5	TGTGCCAGCAGCCCCTTTGCGGGACAGGGGCGCGGTCAGCCCCAGCATTTT	CASSPFAGQGRGQPQHF
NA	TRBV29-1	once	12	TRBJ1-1	TGCAGCGGCCGGGGGGCGGACACTGAAGCTTTCTTT	CSGRGADTEAFF
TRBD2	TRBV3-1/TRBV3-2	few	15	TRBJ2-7	TGTGCCAGCAGCCAAGGAGGGAGGGCCTATTACGAGCAGTACTTC	CASSQGGRAYYEQYF
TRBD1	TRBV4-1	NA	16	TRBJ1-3	TGCGCCAGCAGCCCAGGTTGGACAGGGGAAATGAACACCATATATTTT	CASSPGWTGEMNTIYF
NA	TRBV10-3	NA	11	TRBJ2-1	TGTGCCATCAGTAACGGTAATGAGCAGTTCTTC	CAISNGNEQFF
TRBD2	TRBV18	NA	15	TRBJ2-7	TGTGCCAGCTCACCGGGACTAGCGGGACTCTACGAGCAGTACTTC	CASSPGLAGLYEQYF
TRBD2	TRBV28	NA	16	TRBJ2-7	TGTGCCAGCAAACGAAGTGGACTAGCGGTCCTGGTCGAGCAGTACTTC	CASKRSGLAVLVEQYF
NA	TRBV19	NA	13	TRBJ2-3	TGTGCCAGCTCGGACAGAGGCACAGATACGCAGTATTTT	CASSDRGTDTQYF
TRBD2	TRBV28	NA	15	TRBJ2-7	TGTGCCAGCAGTTTACCTAGCGGGAGCTCCTACGAGCAGTACTTC	CASSLPSGSSYEQYF
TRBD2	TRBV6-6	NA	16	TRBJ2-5	TGTGCCAGCAGAAACGGGCTAGCGGGAGTCCCCGAGACCCAGTACTTC	CASRNGLAGVPETQYF
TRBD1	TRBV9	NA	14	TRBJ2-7	TGTGCCAGCAGCGTAGAGGCAGGGGGATCCGAGCAGTACTTC	CASSVEAGGSEQYF
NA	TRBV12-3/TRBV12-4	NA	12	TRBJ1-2	TGTGCCAGCAGTTCAGGGTTAGTTGGCTACACCTTC	CASSSGLVGYTF
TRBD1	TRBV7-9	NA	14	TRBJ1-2	TGTGCCAGCAGCTTTCCGGGACAGGGGGGTGGCTACACCTTC	CASSFPGQGGGYTF
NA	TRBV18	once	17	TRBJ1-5	TGTGCCAGCTCACCACGATCCCGGTCGGGTAGCAATCAGCCCCAGCATTTT	CASSPRSRSGSNQPQHF
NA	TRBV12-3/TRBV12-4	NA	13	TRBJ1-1	TGTGCCAGCAGAATTACAGAAAACACTGAAGCTTTCTTT	CASRITENTEAFF
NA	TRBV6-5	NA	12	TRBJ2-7	TGTGCCAGCAGTTCAGGACAGACCGAGCAGTACTTC	CASSSGQTEQYF
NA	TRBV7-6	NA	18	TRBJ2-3	TGTGCCAGCAGCTTAAGGCCCGGGGTAGCGGCTAGCACAGATACGCAGTATTTT	CASSLRPGVAASTDTQYF
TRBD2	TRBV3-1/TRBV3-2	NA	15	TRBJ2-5	TGTGCCAGCAGCGAGCCGGCTAGCGGGAGTGAGACCCAGTACTTC	CASSEPASGSETQYF
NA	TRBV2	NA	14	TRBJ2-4	TGTGCCGTCAATTCGGCTAGCGTGAGAAACATTCAGTACTTC	CAVNSASVRNIQYF
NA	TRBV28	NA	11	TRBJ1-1	TGTGCTTCAGGGGTGAACACTGAAGCTTTCTTT	CASGVNTEAFF
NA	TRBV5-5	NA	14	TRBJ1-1	TGTGCCAGCATCGTAACCCCAGTGAACACTGAAGCTTTCTTT	CASIVTPVNTEAFF
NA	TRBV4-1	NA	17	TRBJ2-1	TGCGCCAGCAGCTGGGCAACTCGGGGTAGCTCCTACAATGAGCAGTTCTTC	CASSWATRGSSYNEQFF